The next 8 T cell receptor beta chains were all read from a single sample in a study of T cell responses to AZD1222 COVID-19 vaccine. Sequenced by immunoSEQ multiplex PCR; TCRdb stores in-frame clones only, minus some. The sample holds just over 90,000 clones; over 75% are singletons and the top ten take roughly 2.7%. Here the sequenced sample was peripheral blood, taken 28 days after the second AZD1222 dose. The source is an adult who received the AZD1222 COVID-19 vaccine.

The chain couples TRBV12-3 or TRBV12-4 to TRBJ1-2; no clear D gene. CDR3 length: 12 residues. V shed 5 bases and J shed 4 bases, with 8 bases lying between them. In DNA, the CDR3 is TGTGCCAGCAGTCCATTGGGCTATGGCTACACCTTC. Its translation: CASSPLGYGYTF.

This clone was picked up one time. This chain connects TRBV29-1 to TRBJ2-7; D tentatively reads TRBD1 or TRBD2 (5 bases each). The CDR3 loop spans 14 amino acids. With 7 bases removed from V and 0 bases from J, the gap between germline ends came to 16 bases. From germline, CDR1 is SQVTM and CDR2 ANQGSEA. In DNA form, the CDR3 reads TGCAGCGCAATCCGGGACCTCCTCTCCTACGAGCAGTACTTC. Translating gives CSAIRDLLSYEQYF.

The CDR3 here is CASSYGTDSGNTIYF. In nucleotides, the CDR3 is TGTGCCAGCAGTTACGGGACAGACTCTGGAAACACCATATATTTT. The chain uses TRBV6-2 or TRBV6-3 and TRBJ1-3; 7 positions agree with TRBD1. The CDR3 consists of 15 residues. The germline V gene has CDR1 MNHEY and CDR2 SVGEGT. The trim removed 2 bases at V and 0 bases at J, leaving 1 base unmatched.

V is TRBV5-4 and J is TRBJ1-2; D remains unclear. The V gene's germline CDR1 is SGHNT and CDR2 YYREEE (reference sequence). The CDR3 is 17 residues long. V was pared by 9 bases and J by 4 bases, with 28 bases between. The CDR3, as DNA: TGTGCCACCGCGGGGTCGGGTTTTAGAACAGACCTCTATGGCTACACCTTC. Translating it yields CATAGSGFRTDLYGYTF.

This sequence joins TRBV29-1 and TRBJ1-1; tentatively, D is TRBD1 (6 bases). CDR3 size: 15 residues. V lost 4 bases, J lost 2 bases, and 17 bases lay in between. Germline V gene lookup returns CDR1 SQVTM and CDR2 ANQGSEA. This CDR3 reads CSVATWTETNTEAFF. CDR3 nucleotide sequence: TGCAGCGTTGCGACCTGGACAGAAACTAACACTGAAGCTTTCTTT.

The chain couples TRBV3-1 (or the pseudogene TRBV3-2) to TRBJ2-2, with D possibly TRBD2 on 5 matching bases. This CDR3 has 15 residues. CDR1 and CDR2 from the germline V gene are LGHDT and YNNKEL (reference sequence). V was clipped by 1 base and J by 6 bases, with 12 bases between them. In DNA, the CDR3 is TGTGCCAGCAGCCAAGGAGGGTCTGGTCCCGGGGAGCTGTTTTTT. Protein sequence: CASSQGGSGPGELFF.

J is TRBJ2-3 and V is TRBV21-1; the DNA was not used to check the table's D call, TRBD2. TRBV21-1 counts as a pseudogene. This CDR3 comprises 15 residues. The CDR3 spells CASNLMSGRVDTQYF. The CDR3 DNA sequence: TGTGCCAGCAACCTCATGTCGGGGAGGGTGGATACGCAGTATTTT.

CDR3 nucleotides: TGTGCCAGCAGCTTGACCCGAGTCTACAATGAGCAGTTCTTC. Amino acids: CASSLTRVYNEQFF. The rearrangement joins TRBV11-2 to TRBJ2-1; D remains unclear. The V gene lost 3 bases and the J gene lost 3 bases, with 9 bases spanning the gap. The CDR3 has 14 residues. Germline CDR1 is SGHAT and CDR2 is FQNNGV.